This passage covers 13 T cell receptor beta chains from one sample sequenced in a study of blood T cell repertoires in COVID-19. Clones were read by immunoSEQ multiplex PCR, and TCRdb kept only the in-frame ones, dropping some. The data hold about 47,000 clones, with around 79% observed a single time. Sequencing input: peripheral blood. Receptors were obtained from a woman between 55 and 75 years old with acute or convalescent COVID-19.

This sequence joins TRBV11-2 and TRBJ1-3; D might be TRBD1 (6 bases). Germline V gives CDR1 SGHAT, CDR2 FQNNGV. The CDR3 has 15 residues. V shed 1 base and J shed 3 bases, with 10 bases lying between them. The CDR3 region has the DNA TGTGCCAGCAGCTTAGCTACAGGGTTTGGAAACACCATATATTTT. Its protein is CASSLATGFGNTIYF.

This chain links TRBV18 with TRBJ2-3; TRBD2 matches 7 bases. In germline, CDR1 is KGHSH, CDR2 LQKENI. CDR3 length: 16 residues. The ends lost 3 bases at V and 2 bases at J; junction bases unmatched: 8. CDR3 in DNA: TGTGCCAGCTCACCCGATGCAGCGGGGCTCACAGATACGCAGTATTTT. Encoded protein: CASSPDAAGLTDTQYF.

The chain employs TRBV4-3 and TRBJ1-1; D is perhaps TRBD1 (5 bases). The germline CDR1 and CDR2 sequences are LGHNA and YSLEER. The CDR3 extends over 15 amino acids. The V end lost 0 bases, the J end lost 4 bases, and 12 bases lay between the germline ends. The CDR3 nucleotides read TGCGCCAGCAGCCAAGAGAGGTCAAGGGGCACTGAAGCTTTCTTT. The encoded protein is CASSQERSRGTEAFF.

V and J are TRBV27 and TRBJ2-7; tentatively, D is TRBD2 (6 bases). CDR3 length: 14 residues. Trimming took off 5 bases at V and 3 bases at J, with 14 bases between the two ends. Germline V gene lookup returns CDR1 MNHEY and CDR2 SMNVEV (reference sequence). The CDR3 reads CASSLAGIRYEQYF. The CDR3 DNA reads TGTGCCAGCAGTCTGGCGGGGATTCGCTACGAGCAGTACTTC.

On this clone: The junction shows a germline mismatch at one end, possibly a read error. The genes are TRBV7-7 and TRBJ1-1, with 8 bases fitting TRBD1. The CDR3 contains 13 residues. Germline CDR1 and CDR2: SSHAT and FNYEAQ (reference sequence). The CDR3 is CASSSDRVTEAFF. The CDR3 coding sequence is TGTGCTAGCAGTTCGGACAGGGTCACTGAAGCTTTCTTT.

This clone was recorded once. The rearrangement links TRBV19 to TRBJ1-5; unclear D gene. There are 13 residues in the CDR3. Trimming took off 0 bases at V and 9 bases at J, with 9 bases between the two ends. The germline gives CDR1 LNHDA, CDR2 SQIVND (reference sequence). The CDR3 protein is CASSIDLSPPQHF. CDR3 in DNA: TGTGCCAGTAGTATAGATCTGAGTCCGCCCCAGCATTTT.

The chain is built from TRBV9 and TRBJ1-2; TRBD1 might be the D (5 bases). V shed 3 bases and J shed 7 bases, with 13 bases lying between them. The CDR3 consists of 13 residues. The germline CDR1 and CDR2 sequences are SGDLS and YYNGEE. The CDR3 nucleotides read TGTGCCAGCAGCGGCGCCGGGACTAGTGGCTACACCTTC. Residues: CASSGAGTSGYTF.

The CDR3 DNA reads TGTGCCAGCAGCTCCATAGCGGGGGGCACAGATACGCAGTATTTT. Protein product: CASSSIAGGTDTQYF. This chain joins TRBV7-6 and TRBJ2-3, with TRBD2 matching 9 bases. CDR1 is SGHVS, CDR2 FNYEAQ, per germline. The CDR3 is made up of 15 amino acids. The trim removed 4 bases at V and 1 base at J, leaving 3 bases unmatched.

This chain links TRBV7-3 with TRBJ1-1; TRBD1 is a possible D gene (5 bases). The V end lost 2 bases, the J end lost 8 bases, and 12 bases lay between the germline ends. This CDR3 region has 13 residues. From germline, CDR1 is SGHTA and CDR2 FQGTGA. This CDR3 is CASSLLAGLEAFF. CDR3 bases: TGTGCCAGCAGCTTACTGGCAGGGTTAGAAGCTTTCTTT. Combining the CDR3 with reference TRBV7-3 and TRBJ1-1 gives the whole variable domain GAGVSQTPSNKVTEKGKYVELRCDPISGHTALYWYRQSLGQGPEFLIYFQGTGAADDSGLPNDRFFAVRPEGSVSTLKIQRTERGDSAVYLCASSLLAGLEAFFGQGTRLTVV.

This clone has more than one count but fewer than ten. The V call is TRBV2, the J call TRBJ1-1, with D maybe TRBD1 (5 bases). The V end was cut by 4 bases, the J end by 0 bases, with 9 bases between. Germline V CDR1 and CDR2: SNHLY, FYNNEI. The CDR3 consists of 14 residues. The CDR3, as DNA: TGTGCCAGCAGTGTGGACATGTTGAACACTGAAGCTTTCTTT. The encoded protein is CASSVDMLNTEAFF.

The gene calls are TRBV10-3 and TRBJ1-1; 7 positions match TRBD1. The CDR3 consists of 15 residues. The germline CDR1 and CDR2 sequences are ENHRY and SYGVKD. J gave up 1 base and V 5 bases, and 7 bases lay outside the gene matches. CDR3 region: CAISNPQGTNTEAFF. The CDR3 DNA reads as TGTGCCATCAGTAACCCACAGGGGACGAACACTGAAGCTTTCTTT.

The J gene is TRBJ1-5, the V gene TRBV30; D possibly corresponds to TRBD1 (6 bases). Germline CDR1 is GTSNPN and CDR2 is SVGIG (reference sequence). The CDR3 runs 14 residues. Trimming took off 4 bases at V and 0 bases at J, with 10 bases between the two ends. The CDR3 loop reads CAWKGTLSNQPQHF. The CDR3, as DNA: TGTGCCTGGAAGGGGACACTTAGCAATCAGCCCCAGCATTTT.

The chain carries TRBV7-2 and TRBJ1-5; TRBD1 aligns across 7 bases. CDR3 length: 14 amino acids. Per the germline V gene, CDR1 is SGHTA and CDR2 is FQGNSA. V was clipped by 4 bases and J by 4 bases; unmatched bases: 4. In DNA form, the CDR3 reads TGTGCCAGCAGCTCATACAGGGGAAATCAGCCCCAGCATTTT. As protein: CASSSYRGNQPQHF.